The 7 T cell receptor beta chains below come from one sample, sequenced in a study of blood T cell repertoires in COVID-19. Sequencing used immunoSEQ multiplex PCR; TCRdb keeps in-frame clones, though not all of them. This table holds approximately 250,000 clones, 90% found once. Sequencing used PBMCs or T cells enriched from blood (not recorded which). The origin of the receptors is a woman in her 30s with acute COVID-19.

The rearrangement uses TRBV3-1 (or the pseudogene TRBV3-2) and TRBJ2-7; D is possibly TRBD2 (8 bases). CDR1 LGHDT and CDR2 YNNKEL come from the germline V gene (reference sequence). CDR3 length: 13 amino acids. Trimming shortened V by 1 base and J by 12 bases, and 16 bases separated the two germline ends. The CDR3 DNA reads TGTGCCAGCAGCCAAGCCCCACAGGGGACTAGGTACTTC. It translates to CASSQAPQGTRYF.

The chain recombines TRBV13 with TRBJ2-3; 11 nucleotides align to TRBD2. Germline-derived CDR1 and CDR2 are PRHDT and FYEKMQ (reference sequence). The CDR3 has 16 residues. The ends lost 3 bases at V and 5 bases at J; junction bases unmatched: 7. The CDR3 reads CASSFNSGRAEDTQYF. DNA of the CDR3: TGTGCCAGCAGCTTCAATAGCGGGAGGGCCGAAGATACGCAGTATTTT. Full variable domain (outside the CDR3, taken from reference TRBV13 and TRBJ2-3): AAGVIQSPRHLIKEKRETATLKCYPIPRHDTVYWYQQGPGQDPQFLISFYEKMQSDKGSIPDRFSAQQFSDYHSELNMSSLELGDSALYFCASSFNSGRAEDTQYFGPGTRLTVL.

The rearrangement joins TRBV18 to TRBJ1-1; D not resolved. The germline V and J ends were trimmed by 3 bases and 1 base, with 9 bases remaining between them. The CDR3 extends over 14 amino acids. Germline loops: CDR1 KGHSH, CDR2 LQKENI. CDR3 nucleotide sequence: TGTGCCAGCTCACCTACCGAGGGGAACACTGAAGCTTTCTTT. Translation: CASSPTEGNTEAFF.

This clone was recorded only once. The CDR3 region has the DNA TGTGCCAGCTCACCCTTTATGTCTTCTAGCGGGAGGACGGATACGCAGTATTTT. It encodes CASSPFMSSSGRTDTQYF. V gene TRBV18 combines with J gene TRBJ2-3, with 11 bases lining up with TRBD2. This CDR3 has 18 residues. The ends lost 3 bases at V and 6 bases at J; junction bases unmatched: 14. Germline CDR1 and CDR2: KGHSH and LQKENI.

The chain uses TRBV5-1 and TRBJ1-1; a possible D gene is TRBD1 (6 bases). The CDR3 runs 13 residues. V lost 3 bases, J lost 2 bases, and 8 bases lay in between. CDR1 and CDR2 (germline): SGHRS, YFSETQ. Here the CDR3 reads CASSWDINTEAFF. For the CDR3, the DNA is TGCGCCAGCAGCTGGGACATTAACACTGAAGCTTTCTTT. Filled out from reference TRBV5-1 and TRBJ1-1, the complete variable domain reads KAGVTQTPRYLIKTRGQQVTLSCSPISGHRSVSWYQQTPGQGLQFLFEYFSETQRNKGNFPGRFSGRQFSNSRSEMNVSTLELGDSALYLCASSWDINTEAFFGQGTRLTVV.

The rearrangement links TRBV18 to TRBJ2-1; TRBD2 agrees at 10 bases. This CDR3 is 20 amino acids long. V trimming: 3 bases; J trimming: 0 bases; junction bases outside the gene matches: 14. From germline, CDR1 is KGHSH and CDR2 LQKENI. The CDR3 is CASSPVPGLAAVISYNEQFF. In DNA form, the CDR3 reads TGTGCCAGCTCACCTGTGCCCGGACTAGCGGCTGTAATCTCCTACAATGAGCAGTTCTTC.

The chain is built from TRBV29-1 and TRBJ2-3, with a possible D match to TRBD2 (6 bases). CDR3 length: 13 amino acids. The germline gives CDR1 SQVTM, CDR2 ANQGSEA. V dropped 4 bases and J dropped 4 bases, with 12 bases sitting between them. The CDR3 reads CSVVPGSADTQYF. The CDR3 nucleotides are TGCAGCGTTGTCCCCGGGAGTGCAGATACGCAGTATTTT.